These 30 T cell receptor beta chains were sequenced from one sample in a study of spatial heterogeneity in lung cancer. Stated time point: blood at routine non-recurrence follow-up after resection. Each CDR3 protein is one row after TCRdb ran MiXCR on the 5' RACE reads. The profile shows under 150,000 distinct CDR3 sequences, less than 14% of them singletons. The sequencing used PBMCs, collected at follow-up. The receptors shown here come from a female donor with early-stage non-small cell lung cancer.

This chain joins TRBV3-1 and TRBJ1-1; D ambiguous. The length of the CDR3 is 15 residues. CDR1 LGHDT and CDR2 YNNKEL come from the germline V gene (reference sequence). V gave up 1 base and J gave up 1 base, with 10 bases separating them. CDR3 nucleotides: TGTGCCAGCAGCCAAGGCCTCAGGAGGAACACTGAAGCTTTCTTT. Amino acids: CASSQGLRRNTEAFF. The variable domain in full, with the rest retrieved from reference TRBV3-1 and TRBJ1-1, is DTAVSQTPKYLVTQMGNDKSIKCEQNLGHDTMYWYKQDSKKFLKIMFSYNNKELIINETVPNRFSPKSPDKAHLNLHINSLELGDSAVYFCASSQGLRRNTEAFFGQGTRLTVV.

The gene calls are TRBV9 and TRBJ2-2; D is undetermined. This CDR3 region has 16 residues. V lost 0 bases to trimming and J lost 0 bases, with 9 bases between them. Looked up from germline, CDR1 is SGDLS and CDR2 is YYNGEE. This chain's CDR3 is CASSVGYNANTGELFF. The CDR3 DNA reads TGTGCCAGCAGCGTAGGATACAACGCGAACACCGGGGAGCTGTTTTTT.

V is TRBV7-2 and J is TRBJ2-5; 10 bases match TRBD2. Losses at the gene ends were 0 bases for V and 1 base for J; bases not matched to a gene: 2. Germline V gene sequence: CDR1 SGHTA, CDR2 FQGNSA. The CDR3 is made up of 16 amino acids. CDR3 coding DNA: TGTGCCAGCAGCTTAGCGGCTAGCGGGGGCCAAGAGACCCAGTACTTC. Translating gives CASSLAASGGQETQYF. The full variable domain, in which reference TRBV7-2 and TRBJ2-5 provide the parts outside the CDR3, is GAGVSQSPSNKVTEKGKDVELRCDPISGHTALYWYRQSLGQGLEFLIYFQGNSAPDKSGLPSDRFSAERTGGSVSTLTIQRTQQEDSAVYLCASSLAASGGQETQYFGPGTRLLVL.

This clonotype was detected a few times. The chain carries TRBV15 and TRBJ2-4; D is uncertain. The CDR3 contains 14 residues. Germline CDR1 is LNHNV and CDR2 is YYDKDF (reference sequence). V dropped 0 bases and J dropped 9 bases, with 12 bases sitting between them. DNA of the CDR3: TGTGCCACCAGCAGAGATTTGGGCCGGAGCATTCAGTACTTC. Amino acid sequence: CATSRDLGRSIQYF.

This clonotype was seen repeatedly, ten times or more. The chain couples TRBV27 to TRBJ1-5, with TRBD1 as a possible D gene (6 bases). The CDR3 contains 15 residues. CDR1 and CDR2 from the germline V gene are MNHEY and SMNVEV (reference sequence). The V gene lost 3 bases and the J gene lost 7 bases, with 16 bases spanning the gap. CDR3 bases: TGTGCCAGCAGTTTGGACAGACCCGCTGGGCAGCCCCAGCATTTT. Encoded protein: CASSLDRPAGQPQHF.

This clonotype appeared many times. The chain is built from TRBV30 and TRBJ2-3, with TRBD2 as a possible D gene (6 bases). The CDR3 consists of 13 residues. CDR1 and CDR2 from the germline V gene are GTSNPN and SVGIG (reference sequence). Trimming shortened V by 0 bases and J by 5 bases, and 9 bases separated the two germline ends. CDR3 sequence reads: CAWSVRERDTQYF. In nucleotides, the CDR3 is TGTGCCTGGAGTGTGCGGGAACGAGATACGCAGTATTTT.

This chain uses TRBV28 with TRBJ1-5; 7 bases map to TRBD1. The CDR3 consists of 16 residues. Germline V CDR1 and CDR2: MDHEN, SYDVKM. The V gene end was trimmed by 8 bases and the J gene end by 2 bases; junction bases not matched to a gene: 12. CDR3 sequence: CASVTGEGVGNQPQHF. Here the CDR3 DNA reads TGTGCCAGCGTAACAGGGGAGGGAGTAGGCAATCAGCCCCAGCATTTT.

The sample holds a few counts of this clonotype. This sequence joins TRBV10-3 and TRBJ1-5; 11 bases align to TRBD1. CDR3 length equals 14 residues. Germline loops: CDR1 ENHRY, CDR2 SYGVKD. The trim removed 4 bases at V and 5 bases at J, leaving 1 base unmatched. CDR3 in amino acids: CAISGGQGDQPQHF. The DNA for the CDR3 is TGTGCCATCAGTGGGGGACAGGGGGATCAGCCCCAGCATTTT.

This clonotype was counted only a few times. The J gene is TRBJ1-1, the V gene TRBV6-5, with a weak D call TRBD1 (5 bases). Trimming took off 8 bases at V and 3 bases at J, with 13 bases between the two ends. The CDR3 has 13 residues. Germline CDR1 reads MNHEY; CDR2 reads SVGAGI. The CDR3 coding sequence is TGTGCCAGCCTCCGACAGCCTTACACTGAAGCTTTCTTT. Amino acid sequence: CASLRQPYTEAFF.

This chain links TRBV5-5 with TRBJ2-1, with 8 bases aligning to TRBD1. The J segment lost 5 bases and the V segment lost 3 bases, leaving 4 bases of the junction unmatched. The CDR3 is 14 residues long. Germline CDR1 is SGHKS and CDR2 is YYEKEE (reference sequence). CDR3 residues: CASSSQGANNEQFF. The CDR3 DNA reads as TGTGCCAGCAGCTCCCAGGGGGCCAACAATGAGCAGTTCTTC. The variable domain in full, with the rest retrieved from reference TRBV5-5 and TRBJ2-1, is DAGVTQSPTHLIKTRGQQVTLRCSPISGHKSVSWYQQVLGQGPQFIFQYYEKEERGRGNFPDRFSARQFPNYSSELNVNALLLGDSALYLCASSSQGANNEQFFGPGTRLTVL.

This clonotype was seen ten or more times. This chain joins TRBV20-1 and TRBJ2-1; 11 nucleotides agree with TRBD2. CDR1 DFQATT and CDR2 SNEGSKA come from the germline V gene (reference sequence). The CDR3 has 13 residues. The CDR3: CMPASGRRNEQFF. CDR3 nucleotide sequence: TGCATGCCGGCTAGCGGGAGGCGAAATGAGCAGTTCTTC.

V usage is TRBV2 and J usage is TRBJ1-1; D may be TRBD1 (5 bases). Germline V gives CDR1 SNHLY, CDR2 FYNNEI. This CDR3 contains 14 residues. Trimming took 6 bases from V and 4 from J, leaving 15 bases between them. CDR3 DNA: TGTGCCAGCAGGGGACTGTTGGGGGGCACTGAAGCTTTCTTT. Translation gives CASRGLLGGTEAFF. The full variable domain, in which reference TRBV2 and TRBJ1-1 provide the parts outside the CDR3, is EPEVTQTPSHQVTQMGQEVILRCVPISNHLYFYWYRQILGQKVEFLVSFYNNEISEKSEIFDDQFSVERPDGSNFTLKIRSTKLEDSAMYFCASRGLLGGTEAFFGQGTRLTVV.

The CDR3 here is CASRGQLGSPLHF. Written as DNA, the CDR3 is TGTGCCAGCAGGGGACAGCTCGGGTCACCCCTCCACTTT. This chain links TRBV12-3 or TRBV12-4 with TRBJ1-6; 7 positions match TRBD1. V lost 6 bases and J lost 10; bases outside the gene matches: 6. There are 13 residues in the CDR3.

This clonotype was seen at least ten times. The chain carries TRBV20-1 and TRBJ2-5; either TRBD1 or TRBD2 may supply D (5 bases each). CDR3 size: 16 residues. The V gene's germline CDR1 is DFQATT and CDR2 SNEGSKA (reference sequence). The V end lost 4 bases, the J end lost 5 bases, and 23 bases lay between the germline ends. In nucleotides, the CDR3 is TGCAGTGCTACCGTTGGAGCGTGGTCAGGGACCGAGACCCAGTACTTC. It yields the protein CSATVGAWSGTETQYF.

This clonotype was recorded many times. The chain is built from TRBV11-2 and TRBJ2-3; the D gene is possibly TRBD1 (5 bases). Germline lookup yields CDR1 SGHAT and CDR2 FQNNGV. The CDR3 extends over 18 amino acids. V was clipped by 7 bases and J by 0 bases, with 23 bases between them. The CDR3 DNA sequence: TGTGCCAGCACCCAAAGGGGCAGAAGATCGAGCAGCACAGATACGCAGTATTTT. It yields the protein CASTQRGRRSSSTDTQYF.

The chain is built from TRBV3-1 and TRBJ1-2; D gene uncertain. This CDR3 has 17 amino acids. Germline loops: CDR1 LGHDT, CDR2 YNNKEL (reference sequence). Trimming took 2 bases from V and 3 from J, leaving 19 bases between them. The chain's CDR3 is CASSQTRLASGYYGYTF. The DNA for the CDR3 is TGTGCCAGCAGCCAAACCCGGCTGGCGTCCGGATACTATGGCTACACCTTC.

This clonotype appeared a few times. The V call is TRBV6-5, the J call TRBJ2-3, with D tentatively TRBD1 (5 bases). The CDR3 contains 13 residues. Trimming took 9 bases from V and 2 from J, leaving 12 bases between them. Per the germline V gene, CDR1 is MNHEY and CDR2 is SVGAGI. The CDR3 DNA follows: TGTGCCAGTTCACTGACAGACACAGATACGCAGTATTTT. It translates to CASSLTDTDTQYF.

V usage is TRBV28 and J usage is TRBJ1-6, with D possibly being TRBD1 (5 bases). Per germline, CDR1 MDHEN and CDR2 SYDVKM. This CDR3 has 19 amino acids. The germline V and J ends were trimmed by 4 bases and 0 bases, with 19 bases remaining between them. The CDR3 region has the DNA TGTGCCAGCAGTTCCTACAGGAAGTCCACTTCCTCCTATAATTCACCCCTCCACTTT. Protein product: CASSSYRKSTSSYNSPLHF.

The gene calls are TRBV29-1 and TRBJ2-2, with TRBD2 matching 7 bases. The CDR3 has 13 residues. J was trimmed by 5 bases and V by 4 bases; bases with no gene match: 4. Germline lookup yields CDR1 SQVTM and CDR2 ANQGSEA. The CDR3 coding sequence is TGCAGCGTTGGGTCGCGGGAGACCGGGGAGCTGTTTTTT. Translating it yields CSVGSRETGELFF.

The sample holds a few counts of this clonotype. The chain links TRBV9 to TRBJ2-1; D possibly matches TRBD1 or TRBD2 (5 bases each). In germline, CDR1 is SGDLS, CDR2 YYNGEE. V dropped 0 bases and J dropped 9 bases, with 13 bases sitting between them. The CDR3 totals 14 residues. Written as DNA, the CDR3 is TGTGCCAGCAGCGTAGGGGGGACCCTCGGTGAGCAGTTCTTC. It specifies CASSVGGTLGEQFF.

This clonotype was counted between two and nine times. Here the CDR3 DNA reads TGCAGTGCCGAAGAACGCGACAGATACGAGCAGTACTTC. It translates to CSAEERDRYEQYF. The V gene is TRBV20-1, the J gene TRBJ2-7, with D possibly matching TRBD1 (5 bases). CDR1 is DFQATT, CDR2 SNEGSKA, per germline (reference sequence). This CDR3 region has 13 residues. V was shortened by 6 bases and J by 4 bases, with 16 bases between the two germline ends.

This clonotype was seen many times. V is TRBV7-9 and J is TRBJ1-6, with D perhaps matching TRBD1 (6 bases). This CDR3 has 14 amino acids. Trimming removed 5 bases at V and 4 bases at J, with 9 bases between. Germline V gene data show CDR1 as SEHNR and CDR2 as FQNEAQ (reference sequence). In DNA, the CDR3 is TGTGCCAGCAGCGTAACAGGGTATAATTCACCCCTCCACTTT. It yields the protein CASSVTGYNSPLHF.

This clonotype was counted ten times or more. The V gene is TRBV4-1, the J gene TRBJ2-7; no clear D gene. Germline CDR1 reads MGHRA; CDR2 reads YSYEKL. The CDR3 loop spans 14 amino acids. V shed 1 base and J shed 0 bases, with 7 bases lying between them. CDR3 nucleotides: TGCGCCAGCAGCCAAGGGTACCGCTCCTACGAGCAGTACTTC. Residues: CASSQGYRSYEQYF.

The chain uses TRBV18 and TRBJ2-3; 8 positions match TRBD1. This CDR3 has 16 residues. CDR1 KGHSH and CDR2 LQKENI come from the germline V gene. The J segment lost 2 bases and the V segment lost 1 base, leaving 5 bases of the junction unmatched. The CDR3 DNA reads as TGTGCCAGCTCACCACGAGGGGACAGGAACACAGATACGCAGTATTTT. Residues: CASSPRGDRNTDTQYF.

The sample holds a few counts of this clonotype. The J gene is TRBJ1-1, the V gene TRBV15; D is unclear. This CDR3 contains 15 residues. Deletions cut 5 bases from V and 0 bases from J, with 13 bases between. CDR1 LNHNV and CDR2 YYDKDF come from the germline V gene (reference sequence). CDR3: CATSEGPLMNTEAFF. In DNA, the CDR3 is TGTGCCACCAGCGAAGGCCCTCTCATGAACACTGAAGCTTTCTTT. Full variable domain (outside the CDR3, taken from reference TRBV15 and TRBJ1-1): DAMVIQNPRYQVTQFGKPVTLSCSQTLNHNVMYWYQQKSSQAPKLLFHYYDKDFNNEADTPDNFQSRRPNTSFCFLDIRSPGLGDTAMYLCATSEGPLMNTEAFFGQGTRLTVV.

The V call is TRBV20-1, the J call TRBJ1-5; a weak D match, TRBD1 (6 bases). The germline V gene encodes CDR1 DFQATT and CDR2 SNEGSKA (reference sequence). CDR3 length: 14 amino acids. Trimming left V 5 bases short and J 11 bases short, with 22 bases between. CDR3 amino acids: CSAWTRGVVWTQHF. The CDR3 coding sequence is TGCAGTGCTTGGACCAGGGGCGTCGTTTGGACCCAGCATTTT.

The chain combines TRBV10-3 with TRBJ1-1, with a possible D match to TRBD1 (5 bases). The V end was cut by 2 bases, the J end by 3 bases, with 16 bases between. Germline values: CDR1 ENHRY, CDR2 SYGVKD. The CDR3 length is 16 residues. This chain's CDR3 is CAISERPQGLDTEAFF. For the CDR3, the DNA is TGTGCCATCAGTGAGCGGCCCCAGGGTTTGGACACTGAAGCTTTCTTT.

This clonotype was seen at least ten times. The chain carries TRBV20-1 and TRBJ2-1, with 8 bases lining up with TRBD2. Germline V gene data show CDR1 as DFQATT and CDR2 as SNEGSKA (reference sequence). The CDR3 is 12 residues long. V trimming: 5 bases; J trimming: 9 bases; junction bases outside the gene matches: 6. CDR3 DNA sequence: TGCAGTGCTCGCGGACTAGCTTTTGAGCAGTTCTTC. It codes for CSARGLAFEQFF.

This chain uses TRBV30 with TRBJ1-5; D uncertain. Germline values: CDR1 GTSNPN, CDR2 SVGIG (reference sequence). The germline V and J ends were trimmed by 0 bases and 4 bases, with 7 bases remaining between them. The CDR3 sequence is 13 residues long. The DNA for the CDR3 is TGTGCCTGGAGTGTATCTGGGAATCAGCCCCAGCATTTT. This encodes CAWSVSGNQPQHF.

This clonotype came up a few times. The chain has TRBV11-2 and TRBJ2-5; maybe TRBD1 (6 bases). V lost 5 bases to trimming and J lost 4 bases, with 14 bases between them. From germline, CDR1 is SGHAT and CDR2 FQNNGV. CDR3 size: 14 residues. Here the CDR3 DNA reads TGTGCCAGCAGCCTAACAGGGAAGAGAGAGACCCAGTACTTC. Translation: CASSLTGKRETQYF.